The T cell receptor (beta chain) described here comes from a study of CDR3 diversity in severe acne. TCRdb redid the calling of the PCR reads with MiXCR, one entry per CDR3 protein. The data contain fewer than 90,000 distinct CDR3 sequences, approximately 49% of them singletons. Trimming removed 2 bases at V and 2 bases at J, with 9 bases between. The CDR3 consists of 14 residues. From germline, CDR1 is LNHDA and CDR2 SQIVND (reference sequence). Sequences were obtained from blood. The receptor was derived from a male donor with severe acne vulgaris. The V gene is TRBV19, the J gene TRBJ2-5; D remains ambiguous. The CDR3 loop is CASSITPSQETQYF. The DNA of the CDR3 is TGTGCCAGTAGTATAACCCCCAGTCAAGAGACCCAGTACTTC.